The subject of this entry is one TCR beta chain. This record belongs to a study of CD8+CD57+ T cells in acquired aplastic anemia. The CDR3 is made up of 15 amino acids. Germline assignment: CDR1 SGHTA and CDR2 FQGNSA. Trimming took off 0 bases at V and 1 base at J, with 9 bases between the two ends. Using genomic DNA as the template, TCR beta VDJ and CDR3 profiling was carried out. In TCRdb, the reads were re-called with MiXCR into one record per CDR3 protein. Among hundreds of thousands of distinct CDR3 sequences, 65% to 80% were seen once, and the ten largest hold 4%. Sequenced input: sorted CD4+, CD8+, or CD8+CD57+ T cells (not recorded which) from PBMCs. The gene calls are TRBV7-2 and TRBJ1-1; no clear D. This sequence was found in a human donor in good health, serving as a control. CDR3 nucleotides: TGTGCCAGCAGCTTAGCTCCCACCACGAACACTGAAGCTTTCTTT. Protein sequence: CASSLAPTTNTEAFF.